These T cell receptor beta chains were read from a single sample in a study of early T cells in non-severe SARS-CoV-2 infection. Via MiXCR, TCRdb re-called the 5' RACE reads, giving one row per CDR3 protein. The sample yields about 60,000 distinct CDR3 sequences, roughly an eighth seen once. Sequencing used whole blood. The receptors derive from an adult who was a healthcare worker with PCR-confirmed SARS-CoV-2 infection or an uninfected control (not recorded which). Both conserved end residues are part of each CDR3. D genes are given only for firm matches. Not every row has a clone size; where given, it reads once, few, many or a size class.

abundance: .; v_gene: TRBV20-1; d_gene: TRBD1; j_gene: TRBJ2-3; CDR3aa: CSAGQGSGTDTQYF; CDR3nt: TGCAGTGCTGGACAGGGGAGCGGAACAGATACGCAGTATTTT
abundance: many; v_gene: TRBV11-2; d_gene: TRBD2; j_gene: TRBJ2-1; CDR3aa: CASRRLAGPYNEQFF; CDR3nt: TGTGCCAGCAGGCGACTAGCGGGGCCTTACAATGAGCAGTTCTTC
abundance: few; v_gene: TRBV10-2; d_gene: .; j_gene: TRBJ1-3; CDR3aa: CASRQDGSSGNTIYF; CDR3nt: TGCGCCAGCAGGCAAGACGGAAGCTCTGGAAACACCATATATTTT
abundance: few; v_gene: TRBV27; d_gene: .; j_gene: TRBJ2-5; CDR3aa: CASSPRSPRETQYF; CDR3nt: TGTGCCAGCAGTCCCCGCAGCCCGCGAGAGACCCAGTACTTC
abundance: many; v_gene: TRBV18; d_gene: TRBD1; j_gene: TRBJ1-5; CDR3aa: CASSPGTGSAQPQHF; CDR3nt: TGTGCCAGCTCACCCGGGACAGGGTCGGCTCAGCCCCAGCATTTT
abundance: few; v_gene: TRBV7-2; d_gene: .; j_gene: TRBJ1-1; CDR3aa: CASGRVSGSTEAFF; CDR3nt: TGTGCCAGCGGCAGGGTTTCGGGTAGTACTGAAGCTTTCTTT
abundance: .; v_gene: TRBV2; d_gene: .; j_gene: TRBJ1-1; CDR3aa: CASSGREGTEAFF; CDR3nt: TGTGCCAGCAGTGGGAGGGAGGGGACTGAAGCTTTCTTT
abundance: few; v_gene: TRBV6-6; d_gene: TRBD1; j_gene: TRBJ2-2; CDR3aa: CASKGQVSAGELFF; CDR3nt: TGTGCCAGCAAAGGACAGGTTTCGGCCGGGGAGCTGTTTTTT
abundance: .; v_gene: TRBV30; d_gene: TRBD1; j_gene: TRBJ1-6; CDR3aa: CAWNRGTGDSPLHF; CDR3nt: TGTGCCTGGAATCGCGGGACAGGAGATTCACCCCTCCACTTT
abundance: .; v_gene: TRBV2; d_gene: .; j_gene: TRBJ2-3; CDR3aa: CASSDRTWADTQYF; CDR3nt: TGTGCCAGCAGTGATCGGACTTGGGCGGATACGCAGTATTTT
abundance: few; v_gene: TRBV6-2/TRBV6-3; d_gene: TRBD2; j_gene: TRBJ2-1; CDR3aa: CASRPSGLGWQFF; CDR3nt: TGTGCCAGCAGACCATCGGGACTAGGCTGGCAGTTCTTC
abundance: .; v_gene: TRBV20-1; d_gene: TRBD1; j_gene: TRBJ2-3; CDR3aa: CSAGETGDTDTQYF; CDR3nt: TGCAGTGCTGGGGAAACAGGGGACACAGATACGCAGTATTTT
abundance: many; v_gene: TRBV4-3; d_gene: .; j_gene: TRBJ2-3; CDR3aa: CASSQRGPTDTQYF; CDR3nt: TGCGCCAGCAGCCAACGAGGCCCAACAGATACGCAGTATTTT
abundance: many; v_gene: TRBV3-1; d_gene: .; j_gene: TRBJ1-2; CDR3aa: CASSQTLTDYGYTF; CDR3nt: TGTGCCAGCAGCCAAACTTTAACGGATTATGGCTACACCTTC
abundance: .; v_gene: TRBV28; d_gene: TRBD2; j_gene: TRBJ2-1; CDR3aa: CASSTSSGTYNEQFF; CDR3nt: TGTGCCAGCAGTACCTCTAGCGGGACGTACAATGAGCAGTTCTTC
abundance: many; v_gene: TRBV11-2; d_gene: .; j_gene: TRBJ2-5; CDR3aa: CASSSYSGGTQYF; CDR3nt: TGTGCCAGCAGTTCTTATAGCGGTGGGACCCAGTACTTC
abundance: few; v_gene: TRBV7-9; d_gene: .; j_gene: TRBJ2-7; CDR3aa: CASSYGSSYEQYF; CDR3nt: TGTGCCAGCAGCTATGGGTCCTCCTACGAGCAGTACTTC
abundance: few; v_gene: TRBV6-5; d_gene: TRBD2; j_gene: TRBJ2-5; CDR3aa: CASSASGNTQYF; CDR3nt: TGTGCCAGCAGTGCTAGCGGGAACACCCAGTACTTC
abundance: few; v_gene: TRBV18; d_gene: .; j_gene: TRBJ1-1; CDR3aa: CASSPQGPTNTEAFF; CDR3nt: TGTGCCAGCTCACCGCAGGGTCCAACGAACACTGAAGCTTTCTTT
abundance: many; v_gene: TRBV20-1; d_gene: .; j_gene: TRBJ1-1; CDR3aa: CSARVEEMNTEAFF; CDR3nt: TGCAGTGCTAGAGTCGAGGAAATGAACACTGAAGCTTTCTTT
abundance: .; v_gene: TRBV6-6; d_gene: .; j_gene: TRBJ2-5; CDR3aa: CASSYSGGGETQYF; CDR3nt: TGTGCCAGCAGTTATAGCGGAGGAGGGGAGACCCAGTACTTC
abundance: .; v_gene: TRBV9; d_gene: TRBD1; j_gene: TRBJ1-1; CDR3aa: CASSGDLGQGEAFF; CDR3nt: TGTGCCAGCAGCGGGGACCTTGGACAGGGGGAAGCTTTCTTT
abundance: many; v_gene: TRBV14; d_gene: TRBD1; j_gene: TRBJ2-7; CDR3aa: CASSPTTWTGQYF; CDR3nt: TGTGCCAGCAGCCCAACGACCTGGACAGGGCAGTACTTC
abundance: many; v_gene: TRBV6-6; d_gene: .; j_gene: TRBJ2-7; CDR3aa: CASSFPDSYEQYF; CDR3nt: TGTGCCAGCAGTTTCCCAGACTCCTACGAGCAGTACTTC
abundance: few; v_gene: TRBV29-1; d_gene: .; j_gene: TRBJ1-3; CDR3aa: CSAEGQYPNTIYF; CDR3nt: TGCAGCGCTGAAGGACAGTACCCAAACACCATATATTTT
abundance: .; v_gene: TRBV7-9; d_gene: TRBD2; j_gene: TRBJ2-7; CDR3aa: CASSRVAGYEQYF; CDR3nt: TGTGCCAGCAGCCGCGTAGCGGGCTACGAGCAGTACTTC
abundance: .; v_gene: TRBV30; d_gene: .; j_gene: TRBJ1-1; CDR3aa: CAWSSAREAFF; CDR3nt: TGTGCCTGGAGTTCAGCACGGGAAGCTTTCTTT
abundance: .; v_gene: TRBV5-6; d_gene: .; j_gene: TRBJ2-6; CDR3aa: CASSFLFGVESGANVLTF; CDR3nt: TGTGCCAGCAGCTTCCTCTTCGGGGTTGAGTCTGGGGCCAACGTCCTGACTTTC
abundance: many; v_gene: TRBV4-3; d_gene: TRBD1; j_gene: TRBJ2-3; CDR3aa: CASSHAMGQAKDTQYF; CDR3nt: TGCGCCAGCAGCCACGCCATGGGACAGGCGAAAGATACGCAGTATTTT
abundance: few; v_gene: TRBV5-1; d_gene: .; j_gene: TRBJ2-1; CDR3aa: CASSLELGDNEQFF; CDR3nt: TGCGCCAGCAGCTTGGAGCTGGGGGATAATGAGCAGTTCTTC